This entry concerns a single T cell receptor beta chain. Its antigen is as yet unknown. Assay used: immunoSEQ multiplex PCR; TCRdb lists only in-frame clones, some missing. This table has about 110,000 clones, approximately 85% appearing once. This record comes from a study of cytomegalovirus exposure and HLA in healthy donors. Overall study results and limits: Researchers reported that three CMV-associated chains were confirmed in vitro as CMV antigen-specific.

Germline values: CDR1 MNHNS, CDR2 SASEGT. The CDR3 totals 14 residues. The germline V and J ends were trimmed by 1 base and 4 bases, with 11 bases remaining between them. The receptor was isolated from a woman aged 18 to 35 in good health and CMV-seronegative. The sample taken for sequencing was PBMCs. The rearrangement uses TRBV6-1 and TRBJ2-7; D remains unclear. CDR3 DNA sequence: TGTGCCAGCAGTGAAGGGTCTTGGAGTTACGAGCAGTACTTC. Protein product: CASSEGSWSYEQYF.